Given below is one TCR beta chain in context. In this sample, this clonotype turned up many times. This clone's antigen is unknown. Base qualities were left out, and no much larger clone turns up one base away. Looking up the germline V gene yields CDR1 MDHEN and CDR2 SYDVKM. The CDR3 goes from the cysteine to the phenylalanine over 16 residues. Kept here is only the CDR3 DNA, which spans 48 bases and is read in frame from base 1. The junction carries 18 bases between V and J, which are trimmed by 4 bases and 3 bases respectively. What the time point label conveys for this sample: longitudinal time-point 3. Blood bank volunteers in Maryland, USA served as the healthy controls. For unsorted PBMC libraries, 2 million PBMCs were used after storage in RNAlater at -80 degrees C until RNA extraction. Peripheral blood was subjected to Ficoll-Hypaque density gradient centrifugation to isolate PBMCs, which were then cryopreserved in liquid nitrogen.

This sample stems from a study of neurological immune-mediated disorders (dated by TCRdb to about 2019). For the study in its entirety: The study compared peripheral blood TCR-beta repertoires of HTLV-I-associated myelopathy (HAM/TSP) patients, multiple sclerosis patients and healthy controls using UMI-based sequencing. Longitudinal HAM/TSP donors and healthy donors each had 3 time-points at intervals of roughly 3-40 months. The cohort included 60 to 70 subjects: about 15 with HAM/TSP, roughly 35 with multiple sclerosis, and roughly 20 healthy controls. The 106 TCR-beta libraries included longitudinal samples, technical triplicates and paired sorted CD4+ and CD8+ T-cell subsets alongside PBMC samples. Overall results and qualifications from the work: TCR clonal expansion was greatest in HAM/TSP patients and smallest in MS patients, who ranked below even healthy controls. Expanded clones from different subjects shared no identical CDR3 amino acid sequences, which suggests that TCR-beta repertoires were private in all groups.

cDNA was synthesized by template-switch 5'RACE using a primer carrying a 10-nucleotide random unique molecular identifier by which each TCR transcript was tagged. Every sequencing run yielded over 170 million TCR-beta sequences covering 15-18 subjects. The RNeasy kit was used to extract total RNA. Using the KAPA Real-time Library Amplification kit, TCR-beta VDJ regions were amplified with primers for the TCR constant region and the 5'RACE anchor. A first PCR added sample indexes and Illumina adaptors, after which a second PCR increased the library yield. After purification with Ampure beads, the TCR product of roughly 650 bp was size-selected on a 2% E-gel SizeSelection system. Before pooling, library quality was checked on a Bioanalyzer, concentration was measured with Qubit, and libraries were quantified with the Kapa Library Quantification kit. Libraries were sequenced paired-end 2 x 150 bp on an Illumina HiSeq 2500. To increase sequence diversity, 25-30% phiX was spiked into each library pool. The paper's data handling went like this. The UMI-based MiGEC pipeline processed quality-filtered reads and removed over 90% of raw TCR sequences during error correction. IMGT germline references were used for aligning VDJ genes, and each clonotype was defined as a unique CDR3 amino acid sequence together with its V-J genes. Clonal expansion, Shannon diversity, and CDR3 relatedness (CalcPairwiseDistances, ClusterSamples) were evaluated with VDJtools, and phylogenetic trees were built with CLCbio workbench. Using coefficient-of-variation modelling across technical triplicates, the study counted a clone as expanded if it had at least 8 unique UMIs. Through fastp at Q25 and MiXCR, TCRdb rebuilt clones from the public reads, retaining in-frame beta chains. Records with the same CDR3 protein are collapsed into one entry carrying the most frequent genes and DNA. None of the V and J calls come from the authors' own analysis; TCRdb made them. The sample includes about 45,000 distinct CDR3 sequences, with 13% observed a single time. The biggest ten clones account for more than 9.5% of the sample.

The sample was PBMCs. The chain is encoded by TRBV28 joined to TRBJ1-1, and perhaps TRBD1 as D gene, on 5 matching bases. The receptor was derived from a man aged 30-40 years in good health. The DNA is TGTGCCAGCAGTTCGCCGTATGGGGGTCCTTACACTGAAGCTTTCTTT. It translates to CASSSPYGGPYTEAFF.